What follows are 30 T cell receptor beta chains derived from one specimen sequenced in a study of blood T cell repertoires in COVID-19. Generated by immunoSEQ multiplex PCR, the TCRdb table keeps only in-frame clones and is missing some. The profile covers 70,000 to 100,000 clones, with more than 75% appearing a single time and 12% taken by the ten largest. Input material: peripheral blood. These receptors were obtained from a human donor in a cohort sampled during active COVID-19.

This clone was observed a handful of times. This chain connects TRBV6-6 to TRBJ1-2, with a possible D match to TRBD1 (6 bases). Trimming took off 0 bases at V and 8 bases at J, with 13 bases between the two ends. CDR1 and CDR2 from the germline V gene are MNHNY and SVGAGI (reference sequence). The CDR3 has 14 amino acids. Here the CDR3 reads CASSYSTGREGYTF. The CDR3 DNA reads as TGTGCCAGCAGTTACTCAACAGGGAGGGAAGGCTACACCTTC.

This chain joins TRBV9 and TRBJ1-1; a possible D gene is TRBD1 (5 bases). Trimming took 1 base from V and 5 from J, leaving 15 bases between them. Per germline, CDR1 SGDLS and CDR2 YYNGEE. CDR3 size: 15 residues. The DNA for the CDR3 is TGTGCCAGCAGCGTACGGGCCTCGGGGGTGACTGAAGCTTTCTTT. Translation: CASSVRASGVTEAFF.

The chain couples TRBV7-8 to TRBJ2-7; D may be TRBD2 (7 bases). Germline CDR1 is SGHVS and CDR2 is FQNEAQ. With 2 bases removed from V and 9 bases from J, the gap between germline ends came to 23 bases. The CDR3 is 16 residues long. Written as DNA, the CDR3 is TGTGCCAGCAGCTTATTGGGGGGGACACAGTCATTGGGGCAGTACTTC. Amino acids: CASSLLGGTQSLGQYF.

The V and J genes are TRBV9 and TRBJ1-4, with a possible D match to TRBD1 (5 bases). Germline CDR1 and CDR2: SGDLS and YYNGEE. V shed 0 bases and J shed 3 bases, with 9 bases lying between them. CDR3 size: 15 residues. CDR3 bases: TGTGCCAGCAGCGTAGACCAGGGCGCTAATGAAAAACTGTTTTTT. It is translated as CASSVDQGANEKLFF.

The V and J genes are TRBV20-1 and TRBJ2-1; D unresolved. The ends were cut back, 1 base at V and 8 bases at J, with 6 bases in the middle. The CDR3 spans 11 residues. Germline V lookup: CDR1 DFQATT, CDR2 SNEGSKA (reference sequence). CDR3 in DNA: TGCAGTGCTAGAGTCGGTTATGAGCAGTTCTTC. Protein product: CSARVGYEQFF.

The chain has TRBV11-2 and TRBJ2-7; 7 bases map to TRBD1. The germline V gene has CDR1 SGHAT and CDR2 FQNNGV. This CDR3 region has 15 residues. V dropped 3 bases and J dropped 1; count of bases not matched to a gene: 6. The CDR3 spells CASSFTGTASYEQYF. CDR3 bases: TGTGCCAGCAGCTTTACCGGGACAGCGTCCTACGAGCAGTACTTC.

This chain connects TRBV14 to TRBJ1-3, with 9 bases matching TRBD1. Germline CDR1 is SGHDN and CDR2 is FVKESK. With 4 bases clipped from V and 1 base from J, the junction kept 11 bases outside the gene matches. CDR3 length: 18 amino acids. The CDR3 protein is CASSLSGTGLRSGNTIYF. In nucleotides, the CDR3 is TGTGCCAGCAGCCTATCCGGGACAGGGCTTCGATCTGGAAACACCATATATTTT.

This rearrangement joins TRBV28 to TRBJ1-5, with TRBD1 matching over 7 bases. The CDR3 consists of 15 residues. J gave up 4 bases and V 5 bases, and 8 bases lay outside the gene matches. The germline gives CDR1 MDHEN, CDR2 SYDVKM. CDR3 region: CASSGGRGWNQPQHF. As DNA, the CDR3 is TGTGCCAGCAGTGGGGGCAGGGGGTGGAATCAGCCCCAGCATTTT.

The DNA for the CDR3 is TGTGCCACTGGAGGTGCGGATACGTCCTACAATGAGCAGTTCTTC. Amino acid sequence: CATGGADTSYNEQFF. The chain has TRBV28 and TRBJ2-1; a possible D gene is TRBD2 (5 bases). The length of the CDR3 is 15 residues. With 10 bases removed from V and 1 base from J, the gap between germline ends came to 17 bases. The germline gives CDR1 MDHEN, CDR2 SYDVKM.

This sequence joins TRBV7-3 and TRBJ2-1; 7 positions agree with TRBD2. This CDR3 region has 16 residues. Germline loops: CDR1 SGHTA, CDR2 FQGTGA. Germline trimming cut 1 base from V and 0 bases from J; bases unmatched to any gene: 3. The CDR3 DNA follows: TGTGCCAGCAGCTTAAGGGAGGGTAGCTCCTACAATGAGCAGTTCTTC. Translated: CASSLREGSSYNEQFF.

This clone was recorded a few times. The CDR3 reads CASSPRQGVTEAFF. The DNA of the CDR3 is TGCGCCAGCAGCCCGAGACAGGGGGTCACTGAAGCTTTCTTT. This rearrangement joins TRBV5-1 to TRBJ1-1; 9 bases fit TRBD1. Germline trimming cut 4 bases from V and 4 bases from J; bases unmatched to any gene: 5. The germline V gene has CDR1 SGHRS and CDR2 YFSETQ. This CDR3 has 14 amino acids.

The genes are TRBV28 and TRBJ1-2; D call uncertain. The CDR3 has 13 amino acids. V lost 10 bases to trimming and J lost 1 base, with 13 bases between them. Germline V gene sequence: CDR1 MDHEN, CDR2 SYDVKM. This CDR3 is CATGGILNYGYTF. For the CDR3, the DNA is TGTGCCACTGGAGGAATCCTTAACTATGGCTACACCTTC.

The chain carries TRBV5-1 and TRBJ2-2; D is undetermined. The CDR3 length is 12 residues. Germline lookup yields CDR1 SGHRS and CDR2 YFSETQ. With 1 base removed from V and 7 bases from J, the gap between germline ends came to 5 bases. Here the CDR3 reads CASSLTGGELFF. The CDR3 DNA reads TGCGCCAGCAGCTTGACGGGCGGGGAGCTGTTTTTT.

J is TRBJ2-3 and V is TRBV10-3; 11 bases align to TRBD2. Trimming took 8 bases from V and 4 from J; bases not matched to a gene: 5. The germline V gene encodes CDR1 ENHRY and CDR2 SYGVKD. The CDR3 sequence is 14 residues long. The CDR3 protein is CAIEGSGGADTQYF. CDR3 sequence (DNA): TGTGCCATCGAGGGTAGCGGGGGGGCAGATACGCAGTATTTT.

The CDR3 bases are TGTGCCAGTAGTATAGCTGGGGCGTTAGGGGCCAACGTCCTGACTTTC. As protein: CASSIAGALGANVLTF. The rearrangement joins TRBV19 to TRBJ2-6, with D perhaps matching TRBD1 (5 bases). Trimming took off 1 base at V and 4 bases at J, with 11 bases between the two ends. Looked up from germline, CDR1 is LNHDA and CDR2 is SQIVND (reference sequence). This CDR3 contains 16 residues.

The J gene is TRBJ2-3, the V gene TRBV18; a possible D gene is TRBD2 (5 bases). V gave up 3 bases and J gave up 0 bases, with 7 bases separating them. Per the germline V gene, CDR1 is KGHSH and CDR2 is LQKENI. CDR3 size: 14 residues. DNA for the CDR3: TGTGCCAGCTCACCTAGGACTAGCACAGATACGCAGTATTTT. Encoded protein: CASSPRTSTDTQYF.

J is TRBJ2-6 and V is TRBV19, with D perhaps matching TRBD2 (6 bases). CDR1 is LNHDA, CDR2 SQIVND, per germline (reference sequence). This CDR3 has 15 amino acids. V was cut by 3 bases and J by 3 bases, with 9 bases left in between. The CDR3 coding sequence is TGTGCCAGTAGTATGGGGGGAAGTGGGGCCAACGTCCTGACTTTC. Translation: CASSMGGSGANVLTF.

The CDR3 nucleotides read TGCGCCAGCAGCCCACGGACTAGCGGGGGCTCAGATACGCAGTATTTT. Translating it yields CASSPRTSGGSDTQYF. The chain employs TRBV5-1 and TRBJ2-3; 13 bases map to TRBD2. CDR1 and CDR2 from the germline V gene are SGHRS and YFSETQ. Trimming cost V 4 bases and J 4 bases; bases outside gene matches: 6. The CDR3 loop spans 16 amino acids.

The rearrangement joins TRBV29-1 to TRBJ2-5; D call uncertain. Germline V gene sequence: CDR1 SQVTM, CDR2 ANQGSEA. V shed 0 bases and J shed 0 bases, with 5 bases lying between them. The CDR3 covers 13 residues. The CDR3 loop reads CSVEDGYQETQYF. In DNA, the CDR3 is TGCAGCGTTGAAGACGGGTACCAAGAGACCCAGTACTTC.

This chain uses TRBV5-4 with TRBJ2-2, with TRBD2 matching 11 bases. The CDR3 has 15 residues. CDR1 and CDR2 (germline): SGHNT, YYREEE (reference sequence). J lost 6 bases, V lost 4 bases, and 5 bases had no gene match. The chain's CDR3 is CASSQPSGGSGELFF. DNA for the CDR3: TGTGCCAGCAGCCAACCTAGCGGGGGGTCCGGGGAGCTGTTTTTT. Based on the CDR3 plus reference TRBV5-4 and TRBJ2-2, the full variable domain is ETGVTQSPTHLIKTRGQQVTLRCSSQSGHNTVSWYQQALGQGPQFIFQYYREEENGRGNFPPRFSGLQFPNYSSELNVNALELDDSALYLCASSQPSGGSGELFFGEGSRLTVL.

The CDR3 nucleotides read TGTGCCAGCAGCCGCCGGGAGGGAGGTTCACCCCTCCACTTT. It translates to CASSRREGGSPLHF. The J gene is TRBJ1-6, the V gene TRBV3-1 (or the pseudogene TRBV3-2); unclear D gene. CDR1 and CDR2 (germline): LGHDT, YNNKEL (reference sequence). This CDR3 is 14 amino acids long. Trimming left V 4 bases short and J 9 bases short, with 13 bases between.

The chain links TRBV7-3 to TRBJ2-5; weak D call: TRBD2 (6 bases). In germline, CDR1 is SGHTA, CDR2 FQGTGA. V was cut by 4 bases and J by 3 bases, with 12 bases left in between. There are 14 residues in the CDR3. As DNA, the CDR3 is TGTGCCAGCAGCTATTCGGGACTGGAAGAGACCCAGTACTTC. Protein sequence: CASSYSGLEETQYF.

This clone showed up just a few times. This chain uses TRBV28 with TRBJ1-6; D is unclear. CDR1 MDHEN and CDR2 SYDVKM come from the germline V gene. CDR3 size: 14 residues. The germline V and J ends were trimmed by 6 bases and 5 bases, with 11 bases remaining between them. The CDR3 protein is CASRPREDNSPLHF. CDR3 nucleotide sequence: TGTGCCAGCAGGCCGAGGGAGGATAATTCACCCCTCCACTTT.

This chain connects TRBV6-5 to TRBJ2-7, with D maybe TRBD2 (6 bases). V lost 6 bases, J lost 0 bases, and 15 bases lay in between. CDR3 length: 15 residues. CDR1 and CDR2 from the germline V gene are MNHEY and SVGAGI. The CDR3 loop is CASRGVTGASYEQYF. The CDR3 nucleotides read TGTGCCAGCAGAGGTGTTACGGGAGCCTCCTACGAGCAGTACTTC.

The chain links TRBV4-1 to TRBJ2-5, with a tentative D call TRBD2 (5 bases). The V gene lost 3 bases and the J gene lost 2 bases, with 16 bases spanning the gap. This CDR3 comprises 16 residues. Germline CDR1 MGHRA, CDR2 YSYEKL. The CDR3 spells CASSQIGNRLQETQYF. The CDR3 nucleotides are TGCGCCAGCAGCCAGATAGGGAACAGACTACAAGAGACCCAGTACTTC.

The chain recombines TRBV7-6 with TRBJ1-2; 7 bases are shared with TRBD1. V shed 5 bases and J 8 bases; nucleotides not matched to a gene: 5. Germline CDR1 is SGHVS and CDR2 is FNYEAQ. CDR3 length equals 12 residues. DNA for the CDR3: TGTGCCAGCAGCCCTGGGACAGACGGCTACACCTTC. This translates into CASSPGTDGYTF.

The chain links TRBV7-6 to TRBJ1-1, with a weak D call TRBD1 (6 bases). The V and J ends lost 1 base and 2 bases respectively, with 14 bases between them. Germline values: CDR1 SGHVS, CDR2 FNYEAQ. CDR3 length equals 16 residues. As DNA, the CDR3 is TGTGCCAGCAGCTTAGTTTTAGGACAGACCAACACTGAAGCTTTCTTT. Its translation: CASSLVLGQTNTEAFF.

The CDR3 nucleotides are TGTGCCAGCAGCTTACGGACTAGCGGGATGTCCTACGAGCAGTACTTC. Protein product: CASSLRTSGMSYEQYF. This chain links TRBV3-1 (or the pseudogene TRBV3-2) with TRBJ2-7; 12 positions agree with TRBD2. J lost 1 base, V lost 5 bases, and 6 bases had no gene match. Looked up from germline, CDR1 is LGHDT and CDR2 is YNNKEL (reference sequence). This CDR3 has 16 amino acids.

The V and J genes are TRBV3-1 (or the pseudogene TRBV3-2) and TRBJ2-3; no clear D gene. Trimming shortened V by 4 bases and J by 2 bases, and 13 bases separated the two germline ends. CDR1 and CDR2 (germline): LGHDT, YNNKEL (reference sequence). This CDR3 is built from 15 residues. CDR3 in DNA: TGTGCCAGCAGCCCGAGAGGTGACGACACAGATACGCAGTATTTT. Amino acids: CASSPRGDDTDTQYF.

This chain uses TRBV11-2 with TRBJ1-1; D remains unclear. In germline, CDR1 is SGHAT, CDR2 FQNNGV. CDR3 size: 13 residues. V gave up 4 bases and J gave up 3 bases, with 9 bases separating them. CDR3 nucleotides: TGTGCCAGCAGCTCCGCGGGGTACACTGAAGCTTTCTTT. Translation: CASSSAGYTEAFF.